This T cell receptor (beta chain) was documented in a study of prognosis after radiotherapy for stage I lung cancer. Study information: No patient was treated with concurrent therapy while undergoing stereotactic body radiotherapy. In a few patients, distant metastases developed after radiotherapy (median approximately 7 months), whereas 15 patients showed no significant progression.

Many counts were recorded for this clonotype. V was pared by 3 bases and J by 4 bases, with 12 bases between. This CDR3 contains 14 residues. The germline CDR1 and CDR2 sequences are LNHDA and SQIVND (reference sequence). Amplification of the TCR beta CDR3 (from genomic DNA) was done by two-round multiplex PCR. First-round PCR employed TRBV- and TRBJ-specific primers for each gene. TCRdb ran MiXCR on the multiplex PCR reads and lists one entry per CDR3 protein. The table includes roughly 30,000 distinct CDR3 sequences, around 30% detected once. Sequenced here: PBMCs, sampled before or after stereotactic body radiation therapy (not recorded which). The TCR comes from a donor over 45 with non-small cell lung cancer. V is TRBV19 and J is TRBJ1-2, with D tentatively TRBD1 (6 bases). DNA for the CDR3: TGTGCCAGTAGTATTTGGGGCAGGGGCTATGGCTACACCTTC. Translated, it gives CASSIWGRGYGYTF.